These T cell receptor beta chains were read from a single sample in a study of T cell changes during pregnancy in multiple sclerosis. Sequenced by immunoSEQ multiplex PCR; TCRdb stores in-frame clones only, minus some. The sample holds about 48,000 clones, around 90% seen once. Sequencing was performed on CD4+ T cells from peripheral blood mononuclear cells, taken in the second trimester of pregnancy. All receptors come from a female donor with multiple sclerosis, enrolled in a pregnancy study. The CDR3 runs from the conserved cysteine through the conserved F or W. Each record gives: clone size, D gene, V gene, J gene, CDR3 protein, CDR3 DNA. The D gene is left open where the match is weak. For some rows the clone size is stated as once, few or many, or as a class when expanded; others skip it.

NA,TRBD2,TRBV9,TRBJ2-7,CASSVGSAGGVEQYF,TGTGCCAGCAGCGTAGGTTCAGCGGGAGGTGTCGAGCAGTACTTC
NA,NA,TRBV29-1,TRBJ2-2,CSVFGDGTGELFF,TGCAGCGTTTTCGGGGATGGCACCGGGGAGCTGTTTTTT
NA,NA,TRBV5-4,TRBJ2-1,CASSLERRYNEQFF,TGTGCCAGCAGCTTGGAACGGAGATACAATGAGCAGTTCTTC
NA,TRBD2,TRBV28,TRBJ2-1,CASSFLSGRADNEQFF,TGTGCCAGCAGTTTTCTTAGCGGGAGGGCCGACAATGAGCAGTTCTTC
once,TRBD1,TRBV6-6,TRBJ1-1,CASSDRDRIYTEAFF,TGTGCCAGCAGTGACCGGGACAGGATTTACACTGAAGCTTTCTTT
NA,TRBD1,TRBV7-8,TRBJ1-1,CASSLWGTENTEAFF,TGTGCCAGCAGCTTATGGGGGACAGAGAACACTGAAGCTTTCTTT
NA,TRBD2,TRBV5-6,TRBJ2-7,CASRSLGGGRTDSYEQYF,TGTGCCAGCAGGAGTCTGGGTGGCGGGAGGACCGATTCCTACGAGCAGTACTTC
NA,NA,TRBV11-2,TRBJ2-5,CASSLDGRGQETQYF,TGTGCCAGCAGCTTAGACGGCAGGGGACAAGAGACCCAGTACTTC
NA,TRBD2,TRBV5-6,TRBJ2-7,CASSLTSGSLYEQYF,TGTGCCAGCAGCTTAACTAGCGGGAGTCTCTACGAGCAGTACTTC
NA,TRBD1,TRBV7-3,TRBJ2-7,CASSFGQGREQYF,TGTGCCAGCAGCTTTGGACAGGGCCGCGAGCAGTACTTC
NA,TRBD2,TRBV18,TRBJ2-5,CASSPPGGGQTQYF,TGTGCCAGCTCACCACCCGGGGGAGGGCAGACCCAGTACTTC
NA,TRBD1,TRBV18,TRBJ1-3,CASSPQGAPGNTIYF,TGTGCCAGCTCACCACAGGGGGCGCCTGGAAACACCATATATTTT
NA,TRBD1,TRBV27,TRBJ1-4,CASSLQGATNEKLFF,TGTGCCAGCAGCCTGCAGGGGGCAACTAATGAAAAACTGTTTTTT
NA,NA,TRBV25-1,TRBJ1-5,CASNSGENQPQHF,TGTGCCAGCAACTCGGGGGAAAATCAGCCCCAGCATTTT
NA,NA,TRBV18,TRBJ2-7,CASSPVTGSYEQYF,TGTGCCAGCTCACCAGTGACAGGCTCCTACGAGCAGTACTTC
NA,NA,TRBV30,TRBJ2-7,CAWSPRGEQYF,TGTGCCTGGAGTCCGCGCGGGGAGCAGTACTTC
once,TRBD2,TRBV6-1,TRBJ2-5,CASTRLAGGLETQYF,TGTGCCAGCACTCGGCTAGCGGGAGGACTAGAGACCCAGTACTTC
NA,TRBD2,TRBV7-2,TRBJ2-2,CASSFMARAGGNTGELFF,TGTGCCAGCAGCTTCATGGCCCGAGCGGGAGGGAACACCGGGGAGCTGTTTTTT
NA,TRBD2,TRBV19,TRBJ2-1,CASSLSGRAKEQFF,TGTGCCAGTAGCCTTAGCGGGAGGGCCAAGGAGCAGTTCTTC
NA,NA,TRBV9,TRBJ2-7,CASSVAGAGTYEQYF,TGTGCCAGCAGCGTAGCAGGCGCGGGAACCTACGAGCAGTACTTC
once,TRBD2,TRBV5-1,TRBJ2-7,CASRALISSGSYEQYF,TGCGCCAGCAGGGCCCTTATATCTAGCGGGAGCTACGAGCAGTACTTC
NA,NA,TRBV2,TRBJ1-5,CASSILDSGRQPQHF,TGTGCCAGCAGTATCTTAGACAGCGGGCGTCAGCCCCAGCATTTT
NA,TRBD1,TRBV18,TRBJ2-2,CASSPWTGEATGELFF,TGTGCCAGCTCACCATGGACAGGGGAAGCTACCGGGGAGCTGTTTTTT
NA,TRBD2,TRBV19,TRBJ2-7,CASSISASGAYEQYF,TGTGCCAGTAGTATATCGGCTAGCGGGGCCTACGAGCAGTACTTC
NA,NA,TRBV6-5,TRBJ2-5,CASSFSGQETQYF,TGTGCCAGCAGTTTTTCGGGCCAAGAGACCCAGTACTTC
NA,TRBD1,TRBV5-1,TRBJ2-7,CASSPRQGAFYEQYF,TGCGCCAGCAGCCCCAGACAGGGAGCTTTCTACGAGCAGTACTTC
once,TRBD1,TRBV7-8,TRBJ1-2,CASSFSGGYGYTF,TGTGCCAGCAGCTTCTCAGGGGGCTATGGCTACACCTTC
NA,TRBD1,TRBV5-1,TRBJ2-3,CASSLRGTGGTDTQYF,TGCGCCAGCAGCCTCCGGGGGACAGGGGGCACAGATACGCAGTATTTT
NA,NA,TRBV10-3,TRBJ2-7,CAISSSRNRYEQYF,TGTGCCATCAGTTCCTCGCGGAACCGCTACGAGCAGTACTTC
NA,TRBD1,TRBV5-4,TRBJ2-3,CASSPPRGRSTDTQYF,TGTGCCAGCAGCCCCCCGAGGGGGCGCAGCACAGATACGCAGTATTTT
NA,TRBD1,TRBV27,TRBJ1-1,CASSLLGTGFLSTEAFF,TGTGCCAGCAGTTTATTAGGGACAGGGTTTTTATCGACTGAAGCTTTCTTT
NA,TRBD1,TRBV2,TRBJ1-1,CASRGQGSKAFF,TGTGCCAGCAGGGGACAGGGGAGTAAAGCTTTCTTT
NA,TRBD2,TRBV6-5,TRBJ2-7,CASSNGLAGVYEQYF,TGTGCCAGCAGCAACGGGCTAGCGGGAGTCTACGAGCAGTACTTC
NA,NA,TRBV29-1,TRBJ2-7,CSVVNSYEQYF,TGCAGCGTTGTAAACTCCTACGAGCAGTACTTC
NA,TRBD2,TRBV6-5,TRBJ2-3,CASSFEGGPDTQYF,TGTGCCAGCAGTTTCGAGGGAGGGCCAGATACGCAGTATTTT
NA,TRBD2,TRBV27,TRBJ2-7,CASGRLAGGSYEQYF,TGTGCCAGCGGAAGACTAGCGGGAGGGTCCTACGAGCAGTACTTC
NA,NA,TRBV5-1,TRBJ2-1,CASNPGSNNEQFF,TGCGCCAGCAACCCGGGTTCCAACAATGAGCAGTTCTTC
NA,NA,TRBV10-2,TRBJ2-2,CASSKQVLSTGELFF,TGCGCCAGCAGTAAACAGGTTCTCAGCACCGGGGAGCTGTTTTTT
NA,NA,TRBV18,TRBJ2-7,CASSRQYEQYF,TGTGCCAGCTCACGACAGTACGAGCAGTACTTC
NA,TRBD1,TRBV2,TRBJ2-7,CASSGGQAVYEQYF,TGTGCCAGCAGTGGGGGACAGGCCGTCTACGAGCAGTACTTC
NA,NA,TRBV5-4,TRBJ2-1,CASSWGPSREVNEQFF,TGTGCCAGCAGCTGGGGACCCTCCAGGGAGGTCAATGAGCAGTTCTTC
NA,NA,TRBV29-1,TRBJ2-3,CSTQTGPADTQYF,TGCAGCACTCAGACAGGACCGGCAGATACGCAGTATTTT
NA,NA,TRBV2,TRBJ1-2,CASSERGGAAFYGYTF,TGTGCCAGCAGTGAAAGGGGGGGCGCGGCCTTCTATGGCTACACCTTC
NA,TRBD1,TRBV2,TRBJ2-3,CAIGTGSADTQYF,TGTGCCATCGGGACAGGGTCGGCAGATACGCAGTATTTT
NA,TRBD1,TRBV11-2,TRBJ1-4,CASSYTGESEKLFF,TGTGCCAGCAGCTATACAGGGGAAAGTGAAAAACTGTTTTTT
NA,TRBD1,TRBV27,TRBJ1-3,CASSLFRTGDRPNSGNTIYF,TGTGCCAGCAGTTTATTCAGAACAGGGGACCGACCCAACTCTGGAAACACCATATATTTT
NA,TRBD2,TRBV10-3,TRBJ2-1,CAISESSGSGNEQFF,TGTGCCATCAGTGAGTCAAGCGGGAGTGGTAATGAGCAGTTCTTC